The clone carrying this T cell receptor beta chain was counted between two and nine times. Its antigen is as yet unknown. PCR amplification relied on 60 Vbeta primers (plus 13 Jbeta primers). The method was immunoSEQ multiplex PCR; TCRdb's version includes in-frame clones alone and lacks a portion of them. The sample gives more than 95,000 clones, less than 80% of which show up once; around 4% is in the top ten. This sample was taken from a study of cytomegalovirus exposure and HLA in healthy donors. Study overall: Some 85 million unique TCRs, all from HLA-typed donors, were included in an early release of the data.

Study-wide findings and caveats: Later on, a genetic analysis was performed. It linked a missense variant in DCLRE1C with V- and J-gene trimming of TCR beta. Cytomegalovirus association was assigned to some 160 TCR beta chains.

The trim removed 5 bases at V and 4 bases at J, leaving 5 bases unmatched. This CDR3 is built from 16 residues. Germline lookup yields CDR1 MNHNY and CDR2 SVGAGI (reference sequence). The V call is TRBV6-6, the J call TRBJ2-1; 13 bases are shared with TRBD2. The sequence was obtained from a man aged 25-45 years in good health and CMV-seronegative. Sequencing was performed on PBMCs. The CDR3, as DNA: TGTGCCAGCAGTATTGGACTAGCGGGGGCATACAATGAGCAGTTCTTC. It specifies CASSIGLAGAYNEQFF.